This T cell receptor beta chain was obtained from a study of chemoradiotherapy in HPV16-positive cancers. Generated by immunoSEQ multiplex PCR, the TCRdb table keeps only in-frame clones and is missing some. The data show 9,400 or so clones, around 82% seen once. The CDR3 sequence is 14 residues long. V lost 1 base and J lost 1, with 7 bases in between. Germline V gene sequence: CDR1 LGHNT, CDR2 FRNRAP. The gene calls are TRBV12-5 and TRBJ1-1; no clear D gene. The sample here was taken from a patient who underwent chemoradiotherapy. The receptor comes from a human donor with HPV-associated anogenital cancer. CDR3 residues: CASGLDSPNTEAFF. CDR3 DNA: TGTGCTAGTGGTTTGGACAGCCCGAACACTGAAGCTTTCTTT.